Presented here are 15 T cell receptor beta chains from one specimen sequenced in a study of graft-versus-host responses after intestinal transplantation. TCRdb keeps only in-frame clones here, not all; method: immunoSEQ multiplex PCR. The repertoire holds roughly 20,000 clones, with around 38% as singletons. Researchers placed approximately 200,000 CFSE-labeled responder cells in culture with approximately 200,000 irradiated, violet-dye-labeled stimulator cells. The input for sequencing was alloreactive CD8+ T cells from a mixed lymphocyte reaction culture, taken before intestinal transplant. Documented subset: CFSE-low proliferating T cells sorted from approximately 6-day pre-transplant mixed lymphocyte reaction (GvH or HvG direction). These receptors all come from a human patient who received an intestinal transplant.

In this sample, this clone is medium-sized (0.01 to 0.1%). The chain joins TRBV6-5 to TRBJ2-2; D is unresolved. This CDR3 region has 15 residues. V was cut by 7 bases and J by 0 bases, with 12 bases left in between. Germline loops: CDR1 MNHEY, CDR2 SVGAGI. The CDR3 region is CASTPRGPNTGELFF. CDR3 nucleotides: TGTGCCAGCACCCCGAGAGGCCCGAACACCGGGGAGCTGTTTTTT.

The chain is built from TRBV20-1 and TRBJ2-7; 7 bases are shared with TRBD1. V lost 6 bases, J lost 6 bases, and 5 bases stayed unmatched. The germline gives CDR1 DFQATT, CDR2 SNEGSKA (reference sequence). This CDR3 is 11 amino acids long. The CDR3 nucleotides read TGCAGTGCGACAGGGACCGGCGAGCAGTACTTC. This encodes CSATGTGEQYF.

The J gene is TRBJ2-1, the V gene TRBV18, with 9 positions matching TRBD2. This CDR3 contains 15 residues. Trimming removed 3 bases from V and 9 bases from J; junction bases left unmatched: 9. Germline-derived CDR1 and CDR2 are KGHSH and LQKENI. This CDR3 reads CASSPGYLAGLEQFF. CDR3 nucleotides: TGTGCCAGCTCACCGGGGTACCTAGCGGGACTTGAGCAGTTCTTC. Full variable domain (outside the CDR3, taken from reference TRBV18 and TRBJ2-1): NAGVMQNPRHLVRRRGQEARLRCSPMKGHSHVYWYRQLPEEGLKFMVYLQKENIIDESGMPKERFSAEFPKEGPSILRIQQVVRGDSAAYFCASSPGYLAGLEQFFGPGTRLTVL.

This sequence joins TRBV5-6 and TRBJ2-5, with 7 bases matching TRBD1. Germline trimming cut 2 bases from V and 3 bases from J; bases unmatched to any gene: 1. This CDR3 is 13 amino acids long. Per the germline V gene, CDR1 is SGHDT and CDR2 is YYEEEE. The CDR3 loop is CASSLDREETQYF. CDR3 nucleotide sequence: TGTGCCAGCAGCTTAGACAGGGAAGAGACCCAGTACTTC. Complete variable domain (other parts from reference TRBV5-6 and TRBJ2-5): DAGVTQSPTHLIKTRGQQVTLRCSPKSGHDTVSWYQQALGQGPQFIFQYYEEEERQRGNFPDRFSGHQFPNYSSELNVNALLLGDSALYLCASSLDREETQYFGPGTRLLVL.

This clone was detected a few times. The chain joins TRBV6-6 to TRBJ2-3; D unclear. The CDR3 runs 16 residues. Trimming left V 4 bases short and J 0 bases short, with 14 bases between. The germline V gene has CDR1 MNHNY and CDR2 SVGAGI (reference sequence). This CDR3 reads CASSLFPGPSTDTQYF. The CDR3 bases are TGTGCCAGCAGTTTATTCCCGGGCCCCAGCACAGATACGCAGTATTTT.

By frequency in the sample, this clone is medium-sized. The rearrangement links TRBV5-1 to TRBJ1-1, with D possibly TRBD1 on 5 matching bases. The germline V gene encodes CDR1 SGHRS and CDR2 YFSETQ. This CDR3 has 15 amino acids. V lost 0 bases to trimming and J lost 2 bases, with 11 bases between them. In DNA, the CDR3 is TGCGCCAGCAGCTTGGGGGCAGGGCAAAACACTGAAGCTTTCTTT. This encodes CASSLGAGQNTEAFF.

The V call is TRBV2, the J call TRBJ1-5, with 7 bases fitting TRBD1. The germline gives CDR1 SNHLY, CDR2 FYNNEI. V trimming: 7 bases; J trimming: 1 base; junction bases outside the gene matches: 4. CDR3 length: 14 amino acids. CDR3 sequence (DNA): TGTGCCAGCACGATGGGACAGAGCAATCAGCCCCAGCATTTT. Protein product: CASTMGQSNQPQHF.

This sequence joins TRBV14 and TRBJ2-2; D remains ambiguous. The CDR3 consists of 15 residues. V was shortened by 3 bases and J by 5 bases, with 13 bases between the two germline ends. Germline CDR1 reads SGHDN; CDR2 reads FVKESK. In DNA, the CDR3 is TGTGCCAGCAGCCACCGGGCCTCTGGGACCGGGGAGCTGTTTTTT. Its translation is CASSHRASGTGELFF.

The chain recombines TRBV28 with TRBJ1-2, with a tentative D call TRBD1 (5 bases). Germline V gene sequence: CDR1 MDHEN, CDR2 SYDVKM. The CDR3 totals 14 residues. The V end was cut by 7 bases, the J end by 5 bases, with 17 bases between. CDR3 nucleotide sequence: TGTGCCAGCACCCCCCGCCAGGGTGCGTATGGCTACACCTTC. Its translation: CASTPRQGAYGYTF.

The chain employs TRBV10-3 and TRBJ2-5, with TRBD2 matching over 10 bases. CDR3 length equals 14 residues. V shed 4 bases and J 4 bases; nucleotides not matched to a gene: 3. The germline gives CDR1 ENHRY, CDR2 SYGVKD. Here the CDR3 DNA reads TGTGCCATCAGTGTGAGCGGGAGGGCAGAGACCCAGTACTTC. Amino acids: CAISVSGRAETQYF.

The V call is TRBV5-1, the J call TRBJ2-5, with 8 positions matching TRBD2. Unmatched junction bases numbered 8, after V lost 1 base and J lost 3 bases. The CDR3 covers 16 residues. CDR1 is SGHRS, CDR2 YFSETQ, per germline. Here the CDR3 DNA reads TGCGCCAGCAGCTTGATTTCGGGAGGGTTAGAAGAGACCCAGTACTTC. Translation gives CASSLISGGLEETQYF.

This clone was detected a few times. This chain joins TRBV6-6 and TRBJ1-1; TRBD1 matches 10 bases. The CDR3 loop spans 14 amino acids. V shed 2 bases, J shed 5 bases, and the junction held 2 bases outside the gene matches. Germline-derived CDR1 and CDR2 are MNHNY and SVGAGI (reference sequence). CDR3 protein: CASSYDRGLTEAFF. CDR3 DNA sequence: TGTGCCAGCAGTTACGACAGGGGGCTAACTGAAGCTTTCTTT.

The chain recombines TRBV5-3 with TRBJ2-3; 7 bases fit TRBD2. TRBV5-3 belongs to the ORF category, with a function that is uncertain. The CDR3 is 18 amino acids. J gave up 3 bases and V 8 bases, and 21 bases lay outside the gene matches. As DNA, the CDR3 is TGTGCCAGTCAGACCTCGGACGGCGGGAGAAGCCTGACAGATACGCAGTATTTT. Encoded protein: CASQTSDGGRSLTDTQYF.

This clone was counted only a few times. This chain links TRBV7-2 with TRBJ2-3; D assignment may be TRBD1 or TRBD2 (5 bases each). Germline V gene sequence: CDR1 SGHTA, CDR2 FQGNSA. Deletions cut 0 bases from V and 4 bases from J, with 8 bases between. The CDR3 covers 14 residues. CDR3 residues: CASSLAMGADTQYF. The CDR3 nucleotides read TGTGCCAGCAGCTTAGCGATGGGGGCAGATACGCAGTATTTT.

V usage is TRBV18 and J usage is TRBJ1-1, with D tentatively TRBD1 (6 bases). The length of the CDR3 is 14 residues. V shed 1 base and J shed 5 bases, with 11 bases lying between them. Germline loops: CDR1 KGHSH, CDR2 LQKENI. The CDR3, as DNA: TGTGCCAGCTCACCACTGAGGGGGGGGACTGAAGCTTTCTTT. Its protein is CASSPLRGGTEAFF.